This T cell receptor beta chain stems from a study of blood T cell repertoires in COVID-19. TCRdb keeps only in-frame clones here, not all; method: immunoSEQ multiplex PCR. The sample has 280,000 or so clones; approximately 86% are singletons. The receptor was derived from a man younger than 35 with active or convalescent COVID-19. Sequenced sample: peripheral blood.

The CDR3 sequence is CASSAGSGNYNEQFF. CDR3 nucleotides: TGCGCCAGCAGCGCCGGGTCCGGTAATTACAATGAGCAGTTCTTC. J is TRBJ2-1 and V is TRBV5-1; D unclear. CDR1 and CDR2 from the germline V gene are SGHRS and YFSETQ. Deletions cut 4 bases from V and 4 bases from J, with 15 bases between. The CDR3 loop spans 15 amino acids.